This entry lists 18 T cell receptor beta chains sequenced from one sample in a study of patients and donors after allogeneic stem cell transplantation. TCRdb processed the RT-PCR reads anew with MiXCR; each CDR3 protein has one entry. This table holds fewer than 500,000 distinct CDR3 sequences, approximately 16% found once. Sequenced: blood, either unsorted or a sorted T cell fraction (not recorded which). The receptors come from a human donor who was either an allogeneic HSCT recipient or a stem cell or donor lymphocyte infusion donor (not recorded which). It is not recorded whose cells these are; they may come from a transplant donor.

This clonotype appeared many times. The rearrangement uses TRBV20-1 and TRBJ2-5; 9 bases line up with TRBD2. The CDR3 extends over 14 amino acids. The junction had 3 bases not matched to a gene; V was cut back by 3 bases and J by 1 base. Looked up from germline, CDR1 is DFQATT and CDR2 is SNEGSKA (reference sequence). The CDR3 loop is CSASLTSGQETQYF. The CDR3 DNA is TGCAGTGCTAGTCTGACTAGCGGCCAAGAGACCCAGTACTTC.

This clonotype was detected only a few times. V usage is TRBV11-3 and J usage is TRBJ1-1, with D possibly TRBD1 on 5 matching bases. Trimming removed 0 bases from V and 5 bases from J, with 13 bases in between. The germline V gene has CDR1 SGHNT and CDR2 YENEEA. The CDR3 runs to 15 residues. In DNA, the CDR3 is TGTGCCAGCAGCTTAGAGGGCAGGGCGGGTACTGAAGCTTTCTTT. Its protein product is CASSLEGRAGTEAFF.

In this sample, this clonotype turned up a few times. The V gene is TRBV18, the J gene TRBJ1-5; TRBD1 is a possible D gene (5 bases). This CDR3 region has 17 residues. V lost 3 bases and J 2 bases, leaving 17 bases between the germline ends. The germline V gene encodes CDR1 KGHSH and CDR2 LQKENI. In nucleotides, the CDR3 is TGTGCCAGCTCACCGGGTCCCGGGACCGGAGGCAATCAGCCCCAGCATTTT. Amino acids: CASSPGPGTGGNQPQHF.

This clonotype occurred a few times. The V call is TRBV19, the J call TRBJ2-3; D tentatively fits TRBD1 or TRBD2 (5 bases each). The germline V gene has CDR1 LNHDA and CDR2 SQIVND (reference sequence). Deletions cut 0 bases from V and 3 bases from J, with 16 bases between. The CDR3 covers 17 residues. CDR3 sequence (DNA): TGTGCCAGTAGTATAGAAGTACGTCGTTGGGGGACAGATACGCAGTATTTT. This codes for CASSIEVRRWGTDTQYF.

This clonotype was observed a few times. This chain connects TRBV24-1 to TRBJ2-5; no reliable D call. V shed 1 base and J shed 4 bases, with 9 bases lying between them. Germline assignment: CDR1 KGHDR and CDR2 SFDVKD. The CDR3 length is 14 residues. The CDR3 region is CATSDFASRETQYF. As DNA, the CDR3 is TGTGCCACCAGTGATTTTGCCAGCCGAGAGACCCAGTACTTC.

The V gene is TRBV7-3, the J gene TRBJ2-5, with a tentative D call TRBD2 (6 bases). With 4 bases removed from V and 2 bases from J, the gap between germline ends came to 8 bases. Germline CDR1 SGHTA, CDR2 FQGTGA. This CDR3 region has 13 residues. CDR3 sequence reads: CASSSTRQETQYF. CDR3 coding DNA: TGTGCCAGCAGCTCGACTAGGCAAGAGACCCAGTACTTC.

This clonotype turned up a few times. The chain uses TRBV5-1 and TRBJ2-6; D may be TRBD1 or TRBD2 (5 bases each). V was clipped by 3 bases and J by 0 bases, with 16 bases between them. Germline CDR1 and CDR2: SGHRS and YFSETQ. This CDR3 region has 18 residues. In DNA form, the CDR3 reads TGCGCCAGCAGCTCATATACCTCAGGGACCTCTGGGGCCAACGTCCTGACTTTC. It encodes CASSSYTSGTSGANVLTF.

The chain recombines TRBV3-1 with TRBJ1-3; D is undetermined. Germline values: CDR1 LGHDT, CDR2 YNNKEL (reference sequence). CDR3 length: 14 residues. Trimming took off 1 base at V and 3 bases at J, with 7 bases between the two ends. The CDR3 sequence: CASSQGTNGNTIYF. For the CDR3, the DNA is TGTGCCAGCAGCCAAGGTACAAATGGAAACACCATATATTTT.

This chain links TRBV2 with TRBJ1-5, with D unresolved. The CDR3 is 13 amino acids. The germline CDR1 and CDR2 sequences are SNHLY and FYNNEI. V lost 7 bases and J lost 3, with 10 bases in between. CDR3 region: CASKWYLNQPQHF. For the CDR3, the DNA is TGTGCCAGCAAGTGGTACCTCAATCAGCCCCAGCATTTT.

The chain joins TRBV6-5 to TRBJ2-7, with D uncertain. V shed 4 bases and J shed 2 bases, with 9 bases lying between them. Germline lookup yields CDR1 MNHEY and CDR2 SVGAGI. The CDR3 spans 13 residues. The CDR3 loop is CASSFLGTYEQYF. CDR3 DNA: TGTGCCAGCAGTTTTTTGGGGACCTACGAGCAGTACTTC.

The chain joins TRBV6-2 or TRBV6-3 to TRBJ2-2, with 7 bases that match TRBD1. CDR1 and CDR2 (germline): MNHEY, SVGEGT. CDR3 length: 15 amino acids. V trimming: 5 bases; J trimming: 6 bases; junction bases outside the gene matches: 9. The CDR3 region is CASSRGQEMAGELFF. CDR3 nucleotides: TGTGCCAGCAGTCGCGGACAGGAGATGGCCGGGGAGCTGTTTTTT.

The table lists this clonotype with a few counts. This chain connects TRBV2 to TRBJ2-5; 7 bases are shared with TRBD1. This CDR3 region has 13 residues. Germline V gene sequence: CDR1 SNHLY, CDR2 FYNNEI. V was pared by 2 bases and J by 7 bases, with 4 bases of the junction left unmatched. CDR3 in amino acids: CASSEMSGGTQYF. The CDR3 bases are TGTGCCAGCAGTGAAATGTCAGGGGGGACCCAGTACTTC. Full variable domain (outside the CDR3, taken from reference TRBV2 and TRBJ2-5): EPEVTQTPSHQVTQMGQEVILRCVPISNHLYFYWYRQILGQKVEFLVSFYNNEISEKSEIFDDQFSVERPDGSNFTLKIRSTKLEDSAMYFCASSEMSGGTQYFGPGTRLLVL.

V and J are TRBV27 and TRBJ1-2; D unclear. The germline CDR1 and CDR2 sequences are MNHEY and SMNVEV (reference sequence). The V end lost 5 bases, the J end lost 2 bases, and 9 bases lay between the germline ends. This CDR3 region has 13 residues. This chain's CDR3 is CASSKKENYGYTF. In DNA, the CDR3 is TGTGCCAGCAGTAAAAAGGAGAACTATGGCTACACCTTC.

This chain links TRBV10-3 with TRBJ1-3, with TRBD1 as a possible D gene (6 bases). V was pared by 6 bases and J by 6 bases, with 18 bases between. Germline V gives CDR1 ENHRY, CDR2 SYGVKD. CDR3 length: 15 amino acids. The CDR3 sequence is CAIRQGQTAQNTIYF. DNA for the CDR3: TGTGCCATCAGACAAGGACAGACAGCTCAAAACACCATATATTTT.

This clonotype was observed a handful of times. The CDR3 here is CASSRLGRNEKLFF. CDR3 bases: TGCGCCAGCAGCCGCCTCGGACGAAATGAAAAACTGTTTTTT. The chain couples TRBV4-3 to TRBJ1-4; D remains unclear. The germline gives CDR1 LGHNA, CDR2 YSLEER. The CDR3 covers 14 residues. Trimming stripped 4 bases from V and 5 bases from J, with 11 bases between.

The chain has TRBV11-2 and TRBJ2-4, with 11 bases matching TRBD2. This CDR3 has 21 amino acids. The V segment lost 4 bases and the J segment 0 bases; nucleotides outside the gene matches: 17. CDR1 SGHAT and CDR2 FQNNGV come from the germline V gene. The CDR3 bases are TGTGCCAGCAGCTCCGCGGGGACTAGCGGTCCCCTGTCCCTAGCCAAAAACATTCAGTACTTC. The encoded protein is CASSSAGTSGPLSLAKNIQYF.

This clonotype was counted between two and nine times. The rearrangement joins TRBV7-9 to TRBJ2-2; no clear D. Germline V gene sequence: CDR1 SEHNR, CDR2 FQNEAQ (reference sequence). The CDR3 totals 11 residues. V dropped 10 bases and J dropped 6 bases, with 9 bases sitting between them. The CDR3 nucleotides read TGTGCCACCTACTACGCCGGGGAGCTGTTTTTT. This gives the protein CATYYAGELFF. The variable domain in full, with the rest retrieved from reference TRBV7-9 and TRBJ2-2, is DTGVSQNPRHKITKRGQNVTFRCDPISEHNRLYWYRQTLGQGPEFLTYFQNEAQLEKSRLLSDRFSAERPKGSFSTLEIQRTEQGDSAMYLCATYYAGELFFGEGSRLTVL.

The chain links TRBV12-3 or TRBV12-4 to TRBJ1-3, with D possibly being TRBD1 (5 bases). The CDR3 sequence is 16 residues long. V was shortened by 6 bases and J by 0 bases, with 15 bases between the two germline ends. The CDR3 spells CASRYRDSYSGNTIYF. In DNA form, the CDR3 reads TGTGCCAGCAGGTATCGGGACTCCTACTCTGGAAACACCATATATTTT.